Below, one TCR beta chain is given with its context. In the source study's methods: Reference gene primer amplification in the assay estimated nucleated cell counts. Here immunoSEQ multiplex PCR was the method, and the copy in TCRdb shows in-frame clones only, minus some. V, J and clone size derive from that table, while D and trimming were established from the DNA sequence. The sample has about 400,000 clones; about 87% are singletons. This entry belongs to a study of blood T cell repertoires in COVID-19. For the study at large: Italy, Spain and the United States were the sources of the convalescent and acute COVID-19 samples.

The sequencing sample was made of peripheral blood. This clonotype originated in a human donor in a cohort sampled during active COVID-19.

This CDR3 reads CASSLAGLRVGTQYF. CDR3 sequence (DNA): TGTGCCAGCAGCTTGGCGGGACTCCGTGTCGGGACCCAGTACTTC. The rearrangement links TRBV5-8 to TRBJ2-5; D perhaps matches TRBD2 (6 bases). The CDR3 runs 15 residues. Trimming took 0 bases from V and 7 from J, leaving 16 bases between them. Germline V lookup: CDR1 SGHTS, CDR2 YDEGEE.